A selection of T cell receptor beta chains follows, all from one sample in a study of OX40 agonist ivuxolimab in advanced cancers. Some clones are missing from TCRdb's copy, which holds only in-frame ones; the method was immunoSEQ multiplex PCR. The table has 30,000 or so clones, roughly 87% seen once. This material consisted of CD4+ or CD8+ T cells sorted from blood, taken in a trial of the OX40 agonist ivuxolimab. The source of these receptors is an adult with an advanced solid tumor such as melanoma, head and neck, liver or kidney cancer. Both conserved end residues are trimmed from each CDR3.

v_call cdr3_aa
TRBV7-9 ASSVDRGSNQPQH
TRBV4-3 ASSQDVGGSGANVLT
TRBV7-8 ASSSLWRNSYEQY
TRBV28 ASSLGRQGGNYGYT
TRBV29-1 SVAFGAQQPQH
TRBV12-5 ASGLGQVNGETQY
TRBV28 ASTRTSGGVNEQF
TRBV6-1 ASSEARASGRIREAQY
TRBV7-9 ASSEGPANTGELF
TRBV6-5 ASRLASSYNEQF
TRBV5-1 ASSLGDSSYEQY
TRBV5-1 ASSLQGTNNYGYT
TRBV11-3 ASSPGQGARFTGELF